Described below is a single T cell receptor (beta chain) sequence and its context. These data belong to a study of shared T cell receptors in the human thymus. Losses at the gene ends were 6 bases for V and 10 bases for J; bases not matched to a gene: 10. Germline assignment: CDR1 SGHVS and CDR2 FQNEAQ. The CDR3 has 15 residues. Method: immunoSEQ multiplex PCR; TCRdb's copy keeps in-frame clones and lacks some. The table has about 660,000 clones, around 87% seen once. The data also belong to a second study, concerning human thymus T cells. As that study records: Thymus pieces cut out during corrective heart surgery were the tissue that was used. There appeared to be biased usage of V and J genes in thymic and blood repertoires. Reports from related research described highly overlapping thymic repertoires among unrelated individuals.

The clonotype comes from a boy in the first two years of life with a congenital heart defect. Input material: thymocytes. V and J are TRBV7-8 and TRBJ1-6; 9 positions match TRBD1. CDR3 region: CASSPPDRGRSPLHF. For the CDR3, the DNA is TGTGCCAGCAGTCCACCGGACAGGGGTCGATCACCCCTCCACTTT.